This T cell receptor (beta chain) comes out of a study of control samples from healthy donors and cancer patients. Sequenced by immunoSEQ multiplex PCR; TCRdb stores in-frame clones only, minus some. The sample includes about 130,000 clones, approximately 90% of them seen just once. V was clipped by 2 bases and J by 2 bases, with 3 bases between them. CDR1 and CDR2 from the germline V gene are SGDLS and YYNGEE. The CDR3 contains 12 residues. Specimen: blood. The TCR sequence derives from a man aged 18 to 29 in good health. J is TRBJ2-3 and V is TRBV9; D is unclear. For the CDR3, the DNA is TGTGCCAGCAGCGTGGTCACAGATACGCAGTATTTT. Its protein product is CASSVVTDTQYF.